The sequence of this T cell receptor beta chain was determined in a study of beta chain features in type 1 diabetes. Sequenced material consisted of expressed TCRB transcripts (all of the isolated RNA was reverse transcribed). The table came from immunoSEQ multiplex PCR; TCRdb's copy has only in-frame clones and leaves some out. The repertoire holds around 500,000 clones, approximately 10% seen once, with 0.046% in the top ten. The receptor was derived from a woman aged 18-35 years in good health. The sequenced material came from naive CD4+ T cells from blood.

The CDR3 region is CASSVGSGSSYEQYF. DNA of the CDR3: TGTGCCAGCAGCGTAGGGAGCGGGAGCTCCTACGAGCAGTACTTC. V gene TRBV9 combines with J gene TRBJ2-7, with TRBD2 identical over 8 bases. Germline V CDR1 and CDR2: SGDLS, YYNGEE. V dropped 0 bases and J dropped 0; count of bases not matched to a gene: 2. The CDR3 has 15 amino acids. Full variable domain (remainder filled in from reference TRBV9 and TRBJ2-7): DSGVTQTPKHLITATGQRVTLRCSPRSGDLSVYWYQQSLDQGLQFLIQYYNGEERAKGNILERFSAQQFPDLHSELNLSSLELGDSALYFCASSVGSGSSYEQYFGPGTRLTVT.